Here is one TCR beta chain with its context. The sample is drawn from a study of blood T cell repertoires in COVID-19. Study-level information: The cDNA or gDNA used as material had been derived from T cells, B-cell-depleted T cells, or PBMCs.

Germline lookup yields CDR1 MNHNY and CDR2 SVGAGI (reference sequence). Trimming cost V 8 bases and J 1 base; bases outside gene matches: 2. The CDR3 is 12 residues long. Profiling relied on immunoSEQ multiplex PCR, and the TCRdb table lists in-frame clones only, not all of them. This table holds a few hundred thousand clones, roughly 80% found once. Sequencing was done on a sample of peripheral blood. The source is an elderly woman with acute or convalescent COVID-19. The chain carries TRBV6-6 and TRBJ2-7, with TRBD2 matching over 7 bases. This chain's CDR3 is CASGGDSYEQYF. The DNA for the CDR3 is TGTGCCAGCGGGGGGGATTCCTACGAGCAGTACTTC.